The clone carrying this T cell receptor (beta chain) occurred many times. No antigen is known for it. The study built unsorted libraries from 2 million PBMCs kept at -80 C. This record belongs to a study of neurological immune-mediated disorders. Background on the study: Secondary progressive cases numbered 3 among the roughly 34 multiple sclerosis patients, while the other 31 were relapsing-remitting.

TCRdb re-analysed the 5' RACE reads in MiXCR, keeping a single row per CDR3 protein. The data show some 60,000 distinct CDR3 sequences, with roughly 2.5% seen just once and about 3% held by the top ten. Findings and limits, study-wide: The absence of any CDR3 amino acid sequence shared by expanded clones across subjects suggests that repertoires were private in all groups. On phylogenetic grouping, the repertoires of 18 of 34 multiple sclerosis patients fell within one related-CDR3 cluster, constituting a possible signature.

CDR3 length: 11 residues. Germline CDR1 is MNHEY and CDR2 is SVGAGI. The V and J ends lost 5 bases and 6 bases respectively, with 7 bases between them. What was sequenced was PBMCs. This sequence originates from a man aged 50 to 59 with multiple sclerosis. The chain employs TRBV6-5 and TRBJ1-1; D gene uncertain. The CDR3 region has the DNA TGTGCCAGCAGTACAGCGCCTGAAGCTTTCTTT. As protein: CASSTAPEAFF.